This T cell receptor (beta chain) is from a study of shared clonotypes between healthy human individuals (dated by TCRdb to 2020 to 2021). Regarding the research as a whole: Three men and a couple of women, aged 18 to 49 years, made up the cohort. For each donor, CD4 naive and CD4 memory were each given three plates, CD8 naive was given two plates, and CD8 memory was given one plate. To estimate repertoire size and how much clonotype sharing occurs between individuals, the study deeply sequenced the blood TCR repertoires of a handful of healthy adults. To increase sequencing depth and limit assay-specific biases, TCR repertoire library preparation and sequencing were carried out by different laboratories using diverse techniques. Between about 0.9 and 10 billion PBMCs per donor were obtained by leukapheresis. Points the paper makes about the study in general: Compared with non-shared clonotypes, clonotypes shared by all four sorted-subset donors had higher generation probabilities. Pairwise subsampling led to the expectation that sequencing depth would affect the degree of clonotype sharing among donors. Sampling was restricted to blood, and TCR repertoires in tissues likely differ from the TCR repertoires found in blood. Even with the large sequencing depth, rarefaction of the sorted-subset datasets indicated that sequencing was incomplete. Sharing across a few donors was observed for about 5% of naive CD4, about 4% of naive CD8, over 2% of memory CD4, and roughly 0.4% of memory CD8 clonotypes. Because the study included a small number of donors, the genetic and exposure-history diversity represented was limited. Estimated clonotype richness was generally larger for naive than for memory subsets.

The CDR3 covers 14 residues, taking in both the cysteine and the phenylalanine. Only the CDR3 DNA is retained, 42 bases long and in frame from the first base. CDR1 and CDR2 are drawn from the germline V gene: MDHEN, SYDVKM. Trimming removed 5 bases from V and 3 bases from J, leaving 12 bases between the germline ends. Using the deep immunoSEQ assay, multiplex PCR amplified TCR CDR3 regions from genomic DNA. Extracted genomic DNA from each cell subset was spread evenly across all wells of several immunoSEQ 96-well plates, with each plate serving as a replicate. For sorted subsets, 150 to 250 ng of genomic DNA, equivalent to some 30,000 T cell genomes, went into each replicate PCR. Purified libraries were quantified with a Qubit 3.0 fluorometer, sized on a Bioanalyzer 2100, and re-quantified with the KAPA Library Quantification kit. Each immunoSEQ 96-well plate was sequenced on its own single-read 150-cycle Illumina NextSeq 550 flow cell. The source study handled its data this way. The immunoSEQ output contained only junctional sequences without quality scores, so filtering could not match that applied to full-length reads. Sequences were annotated with PyIR, a Python wrapper for IgBLAST v1.9, and V/J genes and CDR3 were assigned using IMGT germline references. Reads were removed for weak V/J assignments (E-value above 1e-6), missing CDR3, stop codons, out-of-frame junctions, or ambiguous translated residues. V3J clonotypes were defined as sequences sharing the same inferred V gene, J gene, and CDR3 amino acid sequence. To compute the percentage overlap between repertoires, the number of shared unique clonotypes was divided by the size of the smaller repertoire. Three approaches were used to assess repertoire richness: RTK rarefaction, the Chao1 estimator, and Recon v2.1 estimates of unobserved clonotypes. Generation probabilities were computed with OLGA for all TCRbeta clonotypes obtained by the gDNA method from a few donors. Imported from immuneACCESS, the table was reduced by TCRdb to in-frame sequences with V and J called. These copies leave out some clones; in studies compared against another copy, an unresolved V gene accounts for under half, and the cause of the remainder is not known. Clonal size and the V and J genes are those of that table, whereas D and trimming came from the DNA. The sample yields almost 750,000 clones; over 60% were counted once. The ten largest clones add up to approximately 1.7% of the sample.

The donors were healthy, HIV-negative adults with no recently reported acute infections or vaccinations. Every donor was a Caucasian adult residing in Nashville, Tennessee, USA. CD4+ T cells were enriched by magnetic negative selection; naive cells were then positively selected on CD45RA, and the negative fraction formed the memory subset. After blood collection by leukapheresis, PBMCs were isolated using Ficoll-Histopaque density gradient centrifugation and then cryopreserved in the vapor phase of liquid nitrogen. Analytical flow cytometry was used to check the purity and quantity of every magnetically sorted T cell population. Genomic DNA was isolated from every sorted fraction and measured by UV absorbance on a Nanodrop 2000c. As regards this clone: What this receptor recognizes is not known. No base-level quality is on record; no much larger clone is a single base apart.

This TCR derives from a woman in her thirties in good health. The receptor chain draws on TRBV28 and TRBJ2-3; the D segment could be TRBD1, given 6 matching bases. What was sequenced was memory CD4+ T cells sorted from blood. The sample's cell subset or site label, decoded: CD45RA-negative fraction. The CDR3 sequence is CASSDTGMTDTQYF. The base sequence is TGTGCCAGCAGTGACACAGGGATGACAGATACGCAGTATTTT. With the rest looked up from the reference TRBV28 and TRBJ2-3 genes rather than sequenced, the full variable domain is DVKVTQSSRYLVKRTGEKVFLECVQDMDHENMFWYRQDPGLGLRLIYFSYDVKMKEKGDIPEGYSVSREKKERFSLILESASTNQTSMYLCASSDTGMTDTQYFGPGTRLTVL.